This T cell receptor (beta chain) was sequenced for a study of Graves' ophthalmopathy and Graves' hyperthyroidism. Study summary: Hyperthyroidism counted as stable given no ophthalmopathy within 18 months of follow-up. Study-wide points: Most expanded thyroid clonotypes above 0.001 frequency also appeared in blood.

In the case of this clonotype: Its antigen is unidentified.

Hyperthyroidism in these 18- to 65-year-old patients was newly diagnosed, lasting under 2 months. Ineligible for inclusion were patients with other autoimmune diseases, uncontrolled infections, pregnancy or lactation. Germline V gene data show CDR1 as SGDLS and CDR2 as YYNGEE. V lost 4 bases and J 0 bases, leaving 16 bases between the germline ends. The CDR3 runs 16 residues. RNA transcripts were the template, and TCR beta CDR3 regions were amplified from them. First-round RT-PCR relied on HTBI primers, and a second-round multiplex PCR came next. One entry per CDR3 protein, called by TCRdb with MiXCR from the multiplex PCR reads. The sample lists 500,000 to 600,000 distinct CDR3 sequences; less than 40% were seen once.

This rearrangement joins TRBV9 to TRBJ2-5; TRBD1 is a possible D gene (6 bases). The receptor's source is an adult man with Graves' hyperthyroidism. Specimen: peripheral blood or thyroid tissue (not recorded which). CDR3 DNA: TGTGCCAGCAGCAGTCAGGGACAACACGACCAAGAGACCCAGTACTTC. As protein: CASSSQGQHDQETQYF.